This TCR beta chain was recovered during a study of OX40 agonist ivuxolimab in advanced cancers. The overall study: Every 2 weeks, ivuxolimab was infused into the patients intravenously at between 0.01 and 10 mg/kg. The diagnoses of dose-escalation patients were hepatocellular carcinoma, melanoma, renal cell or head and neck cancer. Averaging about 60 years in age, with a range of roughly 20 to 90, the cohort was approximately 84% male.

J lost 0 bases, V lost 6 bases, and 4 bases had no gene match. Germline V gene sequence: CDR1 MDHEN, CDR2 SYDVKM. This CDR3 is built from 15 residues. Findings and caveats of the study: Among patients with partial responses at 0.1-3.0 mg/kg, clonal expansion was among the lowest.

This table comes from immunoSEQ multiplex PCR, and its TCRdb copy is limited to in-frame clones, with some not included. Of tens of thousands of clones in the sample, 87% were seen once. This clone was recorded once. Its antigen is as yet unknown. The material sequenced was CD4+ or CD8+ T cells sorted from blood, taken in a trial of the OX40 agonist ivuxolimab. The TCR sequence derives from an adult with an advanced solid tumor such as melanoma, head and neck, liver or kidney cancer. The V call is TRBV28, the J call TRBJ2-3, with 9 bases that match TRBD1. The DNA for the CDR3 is TGTGCCAGCAGGGCGGGACAGGGCAGCACAGATACGCAGTATTTT. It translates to CASRAGQGSTDTQYF.